These 21 T cell receptor beta chains share one sample of origin, sequenced in a study of CD8 T cells in ankylosing spondylitis. Study observations and caveats: What appeared characteristic of ankylosing spondylitis blood was a TCR beta motif of fewer than ten highly homologous variants.

TCRdb re-derived calls from the 5' RACE reads in MiXCR, one entry per CDR3 protein. This repertoire shows 330,000 or so distinct CDR3 sequences, less than 9.5% found once; its top ten account for about 14%. These receptors are not linked to any known antigen. What was sequenced was blood, either unsorted or a sorted T cell fraction (not recorded which). The receptors here all came from a male donor with ankylosing spondylitis.

The J gene is TRBJ2-3, the V gene TRBV28; the D gene is possibly TRBD2 (6 bases). CDR1 and CDR2 from the germline V gene are MDHEN and SYDVKM. Trimming cost V 8 bases and J 0 bases, with 9 bases left between them. CDR3 size: 13 residues. The CDR3 DNA sequence: TGTGCCAGCTTGGCGGGGAGCACAGATACGCAGTATTTT. Amino acid sequence: CASLAGSTDTQYF.

The table lists this clonotype with many counts. The chain uses TRBV7-9 and TRBJ1-1; D unresolved. The germline CDR1 and CDR2 sequences are SEHNR and FQNEAQ (reference sequence). The length of the CDR3 is 13 residues. V gave up 4 bases and J gave up 8 bases, with 14 bases separating them. The CDR3 reads CASSSGQGREAFF. CDR3 DNA sequence: TGTGCCAGCAGCTCCGGCCAAGGGAGGGAAGCTTTCTTT.

The chain employs TRBV20-1 and TRBJ1-1; D remains ambiguous. This CDR3 is 13 amino acids long. In germline, CDR1 is DFQATT, CDR2 SNEGSKA (reference sequence). In nucleotides, the CDR3 is TGCGGATCATTCACCAGGCAGAACACTGAAGCTTTCTTT. Residues: CGSFTRQNTEAFF.

The chain combines TRBV5-1 with TRBJ2-7, with 10 positions matching TRBD1. Trimming at V came to 7 bases and at J to 4 bases, leaving 11 bases not matched to a gene. The CDR3 length is 15 residues. Germline CDR1 reads SGHRS; CDR2 reads YFSETQ. The CDR3 DNA sequence: TGCGCCAGCCGAGACCCCGGGACAGGGGCTTACGAGCAGTACTTC. Residues: CASRDPGTGAYEQYF.

This clonotype has a handful of counts. The genes are TRBV10-2 and TRBJ2-3; the D is unclear. This CDR3 has 17 amino acids. The V gene's germline CDR1 is WSHSY and CDR2 SAAADI. V shed 0 bases and J shed 4 bases, with 17 bases lying between them. DNA of the CDR3: TGCGCCAGCAGTGAGTCGCAACGCGGCACAGCGTCAGATACGCAGTATTTT. Its protein product is CASSESQRGTASDTQYF.

This clonotype was picked up a small number of times. The chain couples TRBV6-1 to TRBJ1-1; the match to TRBD1 covers 8 bases. The germline CDR1 and CDR2 sequences are MNHNS and SASEGT. The CDR3 is 16 amino acids. Losses at the gene ends were 5 bases for V and 1 base for J; bases not matched to a gene: 9. The CDR3 DNA reads as TGTGCCAGCAGTCCCCTCCAGACAGGGGAGAACACTGAAGCTTTCTTT. Translated: CASSPLQTGENTEAFF.

This clonotype was detected a few times. The rearrangement links TRBV7-2 to TRBJ1-1; D unclear. Trimming stripped 0 bases from V and 3 bases from J, with 8 bases between. The germline V gene encodes CDR1 SGHTA and CDR2 FQGNSA. CDR3 length equals 14 residues. The CDR3 region is CASSLAHADTEAFF. For the CDR3, the DNA is TGTGCCAGCAGCTTAGCGCACGCGGACACTGAAGCTTTCTTT. Drawing the rest from reference TRBV7-2 and TRBJ1-1, the complete variable domain is GAGVSQSPSNKVTEKGKDVELRCDPISGHTALYWYRQSLGQGLEFLIYFQGNSAPDKSGLPSDRFSAERTGGSVSTLTIQRTQQEDSAVYLCASSLAHADTEAFFGQGTRLTVV.

This clonotype was seen many times. The V call is TRBV5-5, the J call TRBJ2-7, with TRBD1 as a possible D gene (6 bases). Per the germline V gene, CDR1 is SGHKS and CDR2 is YYEKEE (reference sequence). V lost 1 base to trimming and J lost 7 bases, with 21 bases between them. This CDR3 is built from 16 residues. The chain's CDR3 is CASSLRPGTLAGEQYF. The CDR3 bases are TGTGCCAGCAGCTTGCGTCCTGGGACACTCGCCGGGGAGCAGTACTTC. Supplemented by reference TRBV5-5 and TRBJ2-7, the full variable domain reads DAGVTQSPTHLIKTRGQQVTLRCSPISGHKSVSWYQQVLGQGPQFIFQYYEKEERGRGNFPDRFSARQFPNYSSELNVNALLLGDSALYLCASSLRPGTLAGEQYFGPGTRLTVT.

This clonotype was seen only a few times. This chain uses TRBV29-1 with TRBJ2-5; TRBD1 is a possible D gene (8 bases). This CDR3 is built from 13 residues. CDR1 and CDR2 from the germline V gene are SQVTM and ANQGSEA. Trimming shortened V by 4 bases and J by 4 bases, and 13 bases separated the two germline ends. In DNA, the CDR3 is TGCAGCGTTGGTACAGGGGGGGCAGAGACCCAGTACTTC. Translated: CSVGTGGAETQYF.

The table lists this clonotype with a few counts. The rearrangement links TRBV27 to TRBJ1-1; 9 positions agree with TRBD1. The CDR3 covers 15 residues. Unmatched junction bases numbered 3, after V lost 4 bases and J lost 0 bases. Germline CDR1 MNHEY, CDR2 SMNVEV (reference sequence). CDR3 coding DNA: TGTGCCAGCAGTTGGGGGACAGGGATGAACACTGAAGCTTTCTTT. Its protein is CASSWGTGMNTEAFF.

V usage is TRBV19 and J usage is TRBJ2-2; 12 nucleotides align to TRBD2. V lost 5 bases and J lost 4; bases outside the gene matches: 5. This CDR3 is built from 16 residues. Germline loops: CDR1 LNHDA, CDR2 SQIVND (reference sequence). In nucleotides, the CDR3 is TGTGCCAGTAGTGTGACTAGCGGGAGAGGCACCGGGGAGCTGTTTTTT. Its protein is CASSVTSGRGTGELFF.

This clonotype showed up just a few times. The rearrangement links TRBV12-3 or TRBV12-4 to TRBJ2-1, with TRBD2 matching over 9 bases. V shed 8 bases and J 7 bases; nucleotides not matched to a gene: 6. The length of the CDR3 is 13 residues. The CDR3 spells CASSQAGGNEQFF. In nucleotides, the CDR3 is TGTGCCAGCTCCCAGGCGGGAGGGAATGAGCAGTTCTTC.

The rearrangement joins TRBV12-3 or TRBV12-4 to TRBJ2-4; 8 positions match TRBD1. The CDR3 spans 17 residues. V dropped 2 bases and J dropped 1; count of bases not matched to a gene: 7. CDR3 loop: CASSLRPRGRAKNIQYF. The DNA for the CDR3 is TGTGCCAGCAGTTTACGACCCAGGGGGCGGGCCAAAAACATTCAGTACTTC.

The chain combines TRBV12-3 or TRBV12-4 with TRBJ1-5; 7 bases align to TRBD1. The J segment lost 7 bases and the V segment lost 7 bases, leaving 10 bases of the junction unmatched. The CDR3 runs 14 residues. The CDR3 nucleotides are TGTGCCAGCACCCTTGAGGGGGCGCGACAGCCCCAGCATTTT. Translation gives CASTLEGARQPQHF.

This sequence joins TRBV7-9 and TRBJ2-7; perhaps TRBD2 as D (5 bases). This CDR3 region has 13 residues. Germline CDR1 reads SEHNR; CDR2 reads FQNEAQ (reference sequence). The germline V and J ends were trimmed by 5 bases and 8 bases, with 16 bases remaining between them. The CDR3 nucleotides read TGTGCCAGCAGCGCCCGGACTCGATACAAGCAGTACTTC. Translated: CASSARTRYKQYF. Together with reference TRBV7-9 and TRBJ2-7, the CDR3 gives the full variable domain: DTGVSQNPRHKITKRGQNVTFRCDPISEHNRLYWYRQTLGQGPEFLTYFQNEAQLEKSRLLSDRFSAERPKGSFSTLEIQRTEQGDSAMYLCASSARTRYKQYFGPGTRLTVT.

This clonotype was found many times. The J gene is TRBJ2-1, the V gene TRBV28, with 12 positions matching TRBD2. V was clipped by 1 base and J by 5 bases; unmatched bases: 6. The length of the CDR3 is 17 residues. Germline values: CDR1 MDHEN, CDR2 SYDVKM. DNA for the CDR3: TGTGCCAGCAGTTTATCCCTAGCGGGAGGGCCCAACAATGAGCAGTTCTTC. Amino acid sequence: CASSLSLAGGPNNEQFF. The full variable domain, its missing parts supplied by reference TRBV28 and TRBJ2-1, is DVKVTQSSRYLVKRTGEKVFLECVQDMDHENMFWYRQDPGLGLRLIYFSYDVKMKEKGDIPEGYSVSREKKERFSLILESASTNQTSMYLCASSLSLAGGPNNEQFFGPGTRLTVL.

J is TRBJ2-1 and V is TRBV7-9; the match to TRBD2 covers 11 bases. Losses at the gene ends were 5 bases for V and 3 bases for J; bases not matched to a gene: 6. The CDR3 length is 16 residues. Germline V gene data show CDR1 as SEHNR and CDR2 as FQNEAQ (reference sequence). This CDR3 is CASSRTGTSGYNEQFF. In DNA form, the CDR3 reads TGTGCCAGCAGCCGGACCGGGACTAGCGGCTACAATGAGCAGTTCTTC.

This CDR3 reads CASSEAREANQPQHF. The CDR3 DNA sequence: TGTGCCAGCAGTGAAGCACGAGAGGCCAATCAGCCCCAGCATTTT. V and J are TRBV2 and TRBJ1-5; no firm D call. Per germline, CDR1 SNHLY and CDR2 FYNNEI. This CDR3 has 15 residues. Between the trimmed V and J ends, which lost 0 bases and 3 bases, there was a span of 9 bases.

The chain is built from TRBV29-1 and TRBJ1-4; D not certain. Germline V gene sequence: CDR1 SQVTM, CDR2 ANQGSEA. CDR3 size: 13 residues. Trimming removed 7 bases from V and 8 bases from J, with 17 bases in between. The CDR3 DNA reads as TGCAGCGGCTCCCGGGGAGGAGAGGAAAAACTGTTTTTT. Translating it yields CSGSRGGEEKLFF.

This clonotype was seen at least ten times. J is TRBJ1-5 and V is TRBV28; weak D call: TRBD1 (5 bases). The germline V gene has CDR1 MDHEN and CDR2 SYDVKM. The V and J ends lost 8 bases and 4 bases respectively, with 9 bases between them. This CDR3 spans 12 amino acids. CDR3 DNA sequence: TGTGCCAGCCTAGCAGGGAATCAGCCCCAGCATTTT. This translates into CASLAGNQPQHF.

There are many counts of this clonotype. This chain uses TRBV12-3 or TRBV12-4 with TRBJ2-3, with 8 bases aligning to TRBD2. The CDR3 contains 15 residues. V trimming: 3 bases; J trimming: 9 bases; junction bases outside the gene matches: 11. The DNA for the CDR3 is TGTGCCAGCAGTTTTGGGTCGGGAGGGCCAAGCACGCAGTATTTT. Amino acids: CASSFGSGGPSTQYF.